What follows are 32 T cell receptor beta chains derived from one specimen sequenced in a study of blood T cell repertoires in COVID-19. Generated by immunoSEQ multiplex PCR, the TCRdb table keeps only in-frame clones and is missing some. The table lists about 200,000 clones, 86% of them singletons. Sequenced: PBMCs or T cells enriched from blood (not recorded which). The receptors were gathered from a woman aged 40 to 49 with acute COVID-19.

The V call is TRBV2, the J call TRBJ2-1, with D perhaps matching TRBD2 (7 bases). The V end was cut by 4 bases, the J end by 6 bases, with 19 bases between. The CDR3 has 16 amino acids. Per germline, CDR1 SNHLY and CDR2 FYNNEI. The CDR3 DNA sequence: TGTGCCAGCAGTGTTGAGGGGAGGGGGTCTGGCAATGAGCAGTTCTTC. It translates to CASSVEGRGSGNEQFF.

This rearrangement joins TRBV18 to TRBJ1-1; weak D call: TRBD1 (6 bases). Trimming shortened V by 4 bases and J by 1 base, and 10 bases separated the two germline ends. Germline CDR1 is KGHSH and CDR2 is LQKENI. The CDR3 totals 14 residues. The CDR3 nucleotides are TGTGCCAGCTCACAACAACAGGGGAACACTGAAGCTTTCTTT. It translates to CASSQQQGNTEAFF.

CDR3 residues: CASSRSGYEQFF. The DNA of the CDR3 is TGTGCCAGCAGCCGAAGCGGTTACGAGCAGTTCTTC. The chain uses TRBV3-1 (or the pseudogene TRBV3-2) and TRBJ2-1, with D perhaps TRBD2 (5 bases). Germline CDR1 reads LGHDT; CDR2 reads YNNKEL (reference sequence). The CDR3 runs 12 residues. V lost 4 bases to trimming and J lost 10 bases, with 11 bases between them.

This clone was recorded only once. V usage is TRBV3-1 (or the pseudogene TRBV3-2) and J usage is TRBJ1-1; D unclear. Germline V gene lookup returns CDR1 LGHDT and CDR2 YNNKEL (reference sequence). V gave up 0 bases and J gave up 7 bases, with 9 bases separating them. The CDR3 sequence is 13 residues long. In nucleotides, the CDR3 is TGTGCCAGCAGCCAAGATCGGGGAGTTGAAGCTTTCTTT. It encodes CASSQDRGVEAFF.

This clone was detected a few times. The V and J genes are TRBV10-3 and TRBJ2-5; a weak D match, TRBD2 (7 bases). Germline V gives CDR1 ENHRY, CDR2 SYGVKD. The CDR3 is made up of 13 amino acids. Deletions cut 4 bases from V and 5 bases from J, with 11 bases between. CDR3 coding DNA: TGTGCCATCAGTGCAAGGGGGGGGGAGACCCAGTACTTC. It specifies CAISARGGETQYF.

The chain is built from TRBV14 and TRBJ1-1; 7 positions match TRBD1. The ends lost 0 bases at V and 7 bases at J; junction bases unmatched: 8. Germline CDR1 and CDR2: SGHDN and FVKESK. The CDR3 consists of 15 residues. The CDR3 reads CASSQDPSRDSEAFF. In nucleotides, the CDR3 is TGTGCCAGCAGCCAAGACCCCTCTCGGGACAGTGAAGCTTTCTTT.

The chain couples TRBV28 to TRBJ1-5, with D unclear. CDR3 length: 15 amino acids. Trimming removed 2 bases at V and 4 bases at J, with 12 bases between. Germline assignment: CDR1 MDHEN and CDR2 SYDVKM. The CDR3 nucleotides read TGTGCCAGCAGTTTAGGGCCAGCTCCTAATCAGCCCCAGCATTTT. Amino acid sequence: CASSLGPAPNQPQHF.

This clone was found once. The chain combines TRBV7-6 with TRBJ1-6; D uncertain. The CDR3 consists of 14 residues. CDR1 SGHVS and CDR2 FNYEAQ come from the germline V gene. V lost 5 bases, J lost 0 bases, and 5 bases lay in between. The CDR3 DNA reads TGTGCCAGCAGCCCCAGCTCCTATAATTCACCCCTCCACTTT. Translated, it gives CASSPSSYNSPLHF.

CDR3 coding DNA: TGTGCCAGCAGCTTTGGAACAGGGAACGAGGGGGCTTTCTTT. Translation gives CASSFGTGNEGAFF. J is TRBJ1-1 and V is TRBV7-9; TRBD1 might be the D (6 bases). Germline CDR1 reads SEHNR; CDR2 reads FQNEAQ (reference sequence). V was cut by 3 bases and J by 11 bases, with 19 bases left in between. The CDR3 has 14 residues. Full variable domain (missing parts from reference TRBV7-9 and TRBJ1-1): DTGVSQNPRHKITKRGQNVTFRCDPISEHNRLYWYRQTLGQGPEFLTYFQNEAQLEKSRLLSDRFSAERPKGSFSTLEIQRTEQGDSAMYLCASSFGTGNEGAFFGQGTRLTVV.

V is TRBV28 and J is TRBJ1-1; D gene unclear. Trimming cost V 5 bases and J 6 bases, with 16 bases left between them. Germline V CDR1 and CDR2: MDHEN, SYDVKM. The CDR3 runs 14 residues. The CDR3 spells CASSPGGPGAEAFF. As DNA, the CDR3 is TGTGCCAGCAGTCCCGGAGGCCCCGGCGCTGAAGCTTTCTTT.

The rearrangement links TRBV11-2 to TRBJ2-3; 11 bases match TRBD1. J was trimmed by 2 bases and V by 5 bases; bases with no gene match: 15. The CDR3 totals 19 residues. The germline V gene encodes CDR1 SGHAT and CDR2 FQNNGV. CDR3 protein: CASSPFTWTGGAYTDTQYF. The CDR3 DNA sequence: TGTGCCAGCAGCCCTTTTACGTGGACAGGGGGCGCCTACACAGATACGCAGTATTTT.

The J gene is TRBJ2-7, the V gene TRBV6-2 or TRBV6-3; 12 bases align to TRBD2. The V and J ends lost 4 bases and 2 bases, in that order; junction bases with no gene match: 3. There are 15 residues in the CDR3. Germline lookup yields CDR1 MNHEY and CDR2 SVGEGT. The CDR3 reads CASSSSGRATYEQYF. Written as DNA, the CDR3 is TGTGCCAGCAGTTCTAGCGGGAGGGCCACCTACGAGCAGTACTTC.

This clone was observed a single time. The V gene is TRBV5-1, the J gene TRBJ2-1; D is possibly TRBD1 (5 bases). The CDR3 covers 15 residues. V lost 4 bases, J lost 2 bases, and 13 bases lay in between. Per the germline V gene, CDR1 is SGHRS and CDR2 is YFSETQ. Written as DNA, the CDR3 is TGCGCCAGCAGCCCACAGGTAAATACCTACAATGAGCAGTTCTTC. It codes for CASSPQVNTYNEQFF. Combining the CDR3 with reference TRBV5-1 and TRBJ2-1 gives the whole variable domain KAGVTQTPRYLIKTRGQQVTLSCSPISGHRSVSWYQQTPGQGLQFLFEYFSETQRNKGNFPGRFSGRQFSNSRSEMNVSTLELGDSALYLCASSPQVNTYNEQFFGPGTRLTVL.

The rearrangement joins TRBV6-4 to TRBJ2-1, with D uncertain. V was clipped by 3 bases and J by 7 bases, with 22 bases between them. Germline values: CDR1 MRHNA, CDR2 SNTAGT. This CDR3 spans 17 amino acids. CDR3 in DNA: TGTGCCAGCAGTGAAGAGTCGATGATGGCTAGTCAGAATGAGCAGTTCTTC. Its translation: CASSEESMMASQNEQFF.

The chain links TRBV5-3 to TRBJ1-5; D gene ambiguous. TRBV5-3 is an open reading frame whose function is uncertain. Trimming left V 5 bases short and J 4 bases short, with 19 bases between. The CDR3 covers 16 residues. Here the CDR3 reads CARRERSIKRNQPQHF. CDR3 DNA sequence: TGTGCCAGAAGGGAGAGGAGCATAAAAAGAAATCAGCCCCAGCATTTT.

The chain recombines TRBV28 with TRBJ1-5; 8 bases map to TRBD1. Trimming removed 10 bases from V and 5 bases from J; junction bases left unmatched: 7. CDR1 MDHEN and CDR2 SYDVKM come from the germline V gene. The CDR3 covers 13 residues. DNA of the CDR3: TGTGCCACGGCAGGGGGCCCCTATCAGCCCCAGCATTTT. The encoded protein is CATAGGPYQPQHF.

This chain joins TRBV7-2 and TRBJ2-5, with 9 bases that match TRBD2. J gave up 4 bases and V 4 bases, and 13 bases lay outside the gene matches. CDR1 and CDR2 (germline): SGHTA, FQGNSA. This CDR3 is built from 17 residues. CDR3: CASSSLGWGGRGETQYF. CDR3 nucleotide sequence: TGTGCCAGCAGCTCCCTAGGTTGGGGCGGGAGGGGAGAGACCCAGTACTTC.

J is TRBJ2-1 and V is TRBV20-1; D uncertain. CDR1 and CDR2 from the germline V gene are DFQATT and SNEGSKA (reference sequence). This CDR3 has 12 residues. V lost 7 bases to trimming and J lost 6 bases, with 13 bases between them. For the CDR3, the DNA is TGCAGTGTTAGTGGCCTAGTCAATGAGCAGTTCTTC. Protein sequence: CSVSGLVNEQFF.

This chain uses TRBV28 with TRBJ2-1; TRBD2 is a possible D gene (6 bases). The V gene lost 3 bases and the J gene lost 8 bases, with 17 bases spanning the gap. Germline loops: CDR1 MDHEN, CDR2 SYDVKM. The CDR3 has 15 amino acids. In nucleotides, the CDR3 is TGTGCCAGCAGTTTTGCCCGGGAGAAACTGGATGAGCAGTTCTTC. Protein product: CASSFAREKLDEQFF.

The chain carries TRBV28 and TRBJ2-1; no clear D. The germline CDR1 and CDR2 sequences are MDHEN and SYDVKM. This CDR3 is built from 11 residues. V was cut by 8 bases and J by 9 bases, with 11 bases left in between. The CDR3 here is CASATVVEQFF. The CDR3 DNA is TGTGCCAGCGCTACCGTCGTTGAGCAGTTCTTC. Full variable domain (remainder filled in from reference TRBV28 and TRBJ2-1): DVKVTQSSRYLVKRTGEKVFLECVQDMDHENMFWYRQDPGLGLRLIYFSYDVKMKEKGDIPEGYSVSREKKERFSLILESASTNQTSMYLCASATVVEQFFGPGTRLTVL.

As to this clone: The sample holds other DNA sequences that translate to the same CDR3. This chain uses TRBV18 with TRBJ2-5; TRBD1 is a possible D gene (6 bases). In germline, CDR1 is KGHSH, CDR2 LQKENI. V lost 2 bases, J lost 2 bases, and 6 bases lay in between. The CDR3 is 13 amino acids. The CDR3 loop is CASSPRGQETQYF. In nucleotides, the CDR3 is TGTGCCAGCTCACCAAGGGGGCAAGAGACCCAGTACTTC.

This chain links TRBV4-2 with TRBJ2-7; D is ambiguous. The V gene's germline CDR1 is LGHNA and CDR2 YNFKEQ. V was clipped by 5 bases and J by 6 bases, with 17 bases between them. The CDR3 runs to 14 residues. CDR3 region: CASSSHGSTGEQYF. CDR3 in DNA: TGTGCCAGCAGCTCACACGGGTCAACGGGCGAGCAGTACTTC.

This clone appeared once. The V gene is TRBV28, the J gene TRBJ2-7, with 8 bases fitting TRBD2. The germline V gene has CDR1 MDHEN and CDR2 SYDVKM. This CDR3 is 15 amino acids long. V shed 1 base and J 4 bases; nucleotides not matched to a gene: 6. DNA of the CDR3: TGTGCCAGCAGTTTATCGGTAGCGGGGTTATACGAGCAGTACTTC. Its protein product is CASSLSVAGLYEQYF.

J is TRBJ1-3 and V is TRBV7-2; TRBD1 matches at 7 bases. The CDR3 consists of 14 residues. V dropped 6 bases and J dropped 8; count of bases not matched to a gene: 10. Per germline, CDR1 SGHTA and CDR2 FQGNSA. The CDR3 here is CASSVGGTVDTIYF. The CDR3 coding sequence is TGTGCCAGCAGTGTAGGGGGGACAGTAGACACCATATATTTT.

This clone was seen only once. The chain recombines TRBV7-8 with TRBJ1-2; 7 positions agree with TRBD1. Germline CDR1 SGHVS, CDR2 FQNEAQ. Unmatched junction bases numbered 6, after V lost 2 bases and J lost 0 bases. The CDR3 contains 16 residues. CDR3 loop: CASSLIRTGANYGYTF. DNA for the CDR3: TGTGCCAGCAGCTTAATAAGGACAGGAGCTAACTATGGCTACACCTTC.

V usage is TRBV19 and J usage is TRBJ2-1; TRBD2 matches at 12 bases. V lost 6 bases and J lost 7; bases outside the gene matches: 13. This CDR3 is built from 17 residues. CDR1 is LNHDA, CDR2 SQIVND, per germline (reference sequence). CDR3 nucleotides: TGTGCCAGTAGGAGAAGGACTAGCGGGACTTTGGGGAATGAGCAGTTCTTC. As protein: CASRRRTSGTLGNEQFF.

This sequence joins TRBV29-1 and TRBJ2-3; the match to TRBD1 covers 7 bases. CDR3 length: 14 amino acids. Trimming cost V 3 bases and J 1 base; bases outside gene matches: 4. Germline values: CDR1 SQVTM, CDR2 ANQGSEA. This CDR3 is CSVDVGTGTDTQYF. DNA of the CDR3: TGCAGCGTTGATGTTGGGACAGGCACAGATACGCAGTATTTT.

This chain links TRBV11-2 with TRBJ2-1, with D perhaps matching TRBD2 (5 bases). Germline CDR1 reads SGHAT; CDR2 reads FQNNGV. V gave up 5 bases and J gave up 0 bases, with 14 bases separating them. The CDR3 length is 16 residues. CDR3 sequence: CASSPIEGSSYNEQFF. CDR3 coding DNA: TGTGCCAGCAGCCCCATAGAGGGTAGCTCCTACAATGAGCAGTTCTTC.

The gene calls are TRBV7-3 and TRBJ2-1; D remains unclear. The ends were cut back, 4 bases at V and 7 bases at J, with 11 bases in the middle. The CDR3 length is 13 residues. Germline lookup yields CDR1 SGHTA and CDR2 FQGTGA. The chain's CDR3 is CASSSRVVNEQFF. CDR3 nucleotides: TGTGCCAGCAGCTCCCGAGTGGTTAATGAGCAGTTCTTC.

This chain links TRBV28 with TRBJ2-7; 9 bases fit TRBD1. The germline V gene has CDR1 MDHEN and CDR2 SYDVKM. With 11 bases clipped from V and 2 bases from J, the junction kept 4 bases outside the gene matches. This CDR3 spans 12 amino acids. CDR3 loop: CASRQGAYEQYF. The CDR3 DNA reads TGTGCCTCCCGACAGGGGGCCTACGAGCAGTACTTC.

The chain couples TRBV7-3 to TRBJ2-1; TRBD2 might be the D (6 bases). The CDR3 runs 14 residues. Germline V gene sequence: CDR1 SGHTA, CDR2 FQGTGA. Trimming stripped 9 bases from V and 1 base from J, with 13 bases between. CDR3 coding DNA: TGTGCCAGTTCGACTAGTGGGTCCTACAATGAGCAGTTCTTC. Translating gives CASSTSGSYNEQFF.

This chain joins TRBV5-6 and TRBJ1-1, with no clear D. The V and J ends lost 2 bases and 1 base respectively, with 6 bases between them. Germline lookup yields CDR1 SGHDT and CDR2 YYEEEE. The CDR3 length is 13 residues. The CDR3 sequence is CASSFTGNTEAFF. DNA of the CDR3: TGTGCCAGCAGCTTTACGGGGAACACTGAAGCTTTCTTT.